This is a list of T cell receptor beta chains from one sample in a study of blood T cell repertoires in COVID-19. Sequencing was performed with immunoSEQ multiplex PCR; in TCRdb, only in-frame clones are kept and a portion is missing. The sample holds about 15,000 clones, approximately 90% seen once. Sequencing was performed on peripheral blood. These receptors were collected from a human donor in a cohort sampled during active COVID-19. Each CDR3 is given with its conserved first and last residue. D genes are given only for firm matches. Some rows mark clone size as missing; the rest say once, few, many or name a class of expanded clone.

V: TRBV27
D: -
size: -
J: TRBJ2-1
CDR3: CASSLSRVTNEQFF
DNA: TGTGCCAGCAGTTTAAGCAGGGTTACCAATGAGCAGTTCTTC

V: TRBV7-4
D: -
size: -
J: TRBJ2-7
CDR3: CANRANRGGHEQYF
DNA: TGTGCCAACAGAGCTAACAGGGGGGGCCACGAGCAGTACTTC

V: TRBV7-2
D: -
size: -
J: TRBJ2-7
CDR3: CASSLERAYEQYF
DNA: TGTGCCAGCAGCTTAGAGAGGGCTTACGAGCAGTACTTC

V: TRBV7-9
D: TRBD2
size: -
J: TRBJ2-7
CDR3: CASSQSSGRARQYF
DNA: TGTGCCAGCAGCCAAAGCAGCGGGAGGGCCCGACAGTACTTC

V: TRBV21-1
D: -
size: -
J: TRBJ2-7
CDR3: CASSENPGIQYF
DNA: TGTGCCAGCAGCGAAAACCCAGGGATCCAGTACTTC

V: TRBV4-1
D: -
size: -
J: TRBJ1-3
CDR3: CASSRGGQAARNTIYF
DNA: TGCGCCAGCAGCCGGGGGGGCCAGGCCGCCCGAAACACCATATATTTT

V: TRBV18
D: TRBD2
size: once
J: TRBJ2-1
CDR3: CASSPPEASGLYNEQFF
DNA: TGTGCCAGCTCACCACCGGAGGCTAGCGGCCTATACAATGAGCAGTTCTTC

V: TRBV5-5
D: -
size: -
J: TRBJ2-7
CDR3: CASSTGPEQYF
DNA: TGTGCCAGCAGCACAGGGCCCGAGCAGTACTTC

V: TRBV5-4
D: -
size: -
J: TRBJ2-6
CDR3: CASSLGQTFSGANVLTF
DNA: TGTGCCAGCAGCTTGGGTCAGACTTTCTCTGGGGCCAACGTCCTGACTTTC

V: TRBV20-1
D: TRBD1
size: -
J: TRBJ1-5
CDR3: CSASRGQGNQPQHF
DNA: TGCAGTGCTAGTCGGGGACAGGGGAATCAGCCCCAGCATTTT

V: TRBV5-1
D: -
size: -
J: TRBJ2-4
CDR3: CASSSGQKGNIQYF
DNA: TGCGCCAGCAGCTCAGGACAGAAGGGAAACATTCAGTACTTC